The text below deals with one T cell receptor (beta chain). This sample was taken from a study of cytomegalovirus exposure and HLA in healthy donors. The CDR3 has 16 residues. Per the germline V gene, CDR1 is SGHRS and CDR2 is YFSETQ. With 1 base removed from V and 5 bases from J, the gap between germline ends came to 16 bases. PCR used 60 Vbeta primers and 13 Jbeta primers. Some clones are missing from TCRdb's copy, which holds only in-frame ones; the method was immunoSEQ multiplex PCR. The table includes fewer than 200,000 clones, 82% detected once. This TCR came from a woman between 18 and 29 years old in good health and CMV-seronegative. The chain uses TRBV5-1 and TRBJ2-1; D is ambiguous. Sequencing was done on a sample of PBMCs. The CDR3: CASSLNSNRPNNEQFF. DNA of the CDR3: TGCGCCAGCAGCTTGAATTCGAACAGACCAAACAATGAGCAGTTCTTC.